These T cell receptor beta chains were read from a single sample in a study of T cell repertoires in cytomegalovirus infection. TCRdb called the reads again in MiXCR, with one record for every CDR3 protein. The data contain 250,000 to 300,000 distinct CDR3 sequences, roughly 24% of them singletons. The material sequenced was PBMCs. These receptors all stem from a human donor in good health (CMV status not recorded). Some clones in this sample may be carry-over from other donors' samples. CDR3s include the opening cysteine and the closing phenylalanine or tryptophan. The order of the fields is J gene, D gene, clone size, V gene, CDR3 DNA, CDR3 protein. D genes are given only for firm matches. For some rows the clone size is stated as once, few or many, or as a class when expanded; others skip it.

TRBJ2-3	-	many	TRBV12-3/TRBV12-4	TGTGCCAGCGGGGGTAGCACAGATACGCAGTATTTT	CASGGSTDTQYF
TRBJ1-1	-	few	TRBV10-3	TGTGCCATCAGTGGGGGAGGGACTGAAGCTTTCTTT	CAISGGGTEAFF
TRBJ1-1	-	many	TRBV7-2	TGTGCCAGCAGCCTTTTCCTATATGGCACTGAAGCTTTCTTT	CASSLFLYGTEAFF
TRBJ2-1	-	-	TRBV6-6	TGTGCCAGCAGTTACAGCCTACTTAATGAGCAGTTCTTC	CASSYSLLNEQFF
TRBJ1-6	-	-	TRBV12-3/TRBV12-4	TGTGCCAGCAGTTCAGGGATGTCACCCCTCCACTTT	CASSSGMSPLHF
TRBJ2-2	TRBD1	few	TRBV7-9	TGTGCCAGCAGCCCGGGACAGGGGAGCACCGGGGAGCTGTTTTTT	CASSPGQGSTGELFF
TRBJ1-1	-	-	TRBV7-9	TGTGCCAGCACCCTTTCGGGTGGTACTGAAGCTTTCTTT	CASTLSGGTEAFF
TRBJ2-1	TRBD2	many	TRBV28	TGTGCCAGCAGTTTAAAACCCGATTGGTCTAGCGGCACCTACAATGAGCAGTTCTTC	CASSLKPDWSSGTYNEQFF
TRBJ1-2	-	-	TRBV29-1	TGCAGCGTTGATCGAGGATATGGCTACACCTTC	CSVDRGYGYTF
TRBJ2-4	-	-	TRBV6-6	TGTGCCAGCAGTTACTCTAATGTCCCGGGTCGGGACATTCAGTACTTC	CASSYSNVPGRDIQYF
TRBJ2-2	-	few	TRBV9	TGTGCCAGCAGCGTACCGGGACTCCATCAGGACACCGGGGAGCTGTTTTTT	CASSVPGLHQDTGELFF
TRBJ2-7	TRBD1	few	TRBV2	TGTGCCAGCAAAACCGGGACAGGGGGATCCTACGAGCAGTACTTC	CASKTGTGGSYEQYF
TRBJ2-7	-	many	TRBV19	TGTGCCAGTAGTCGGGCGGGAACCTACGAGCAGTACTTC	CASSRAGTYEQYF
TRBJ2-3	TRBD1	many	TRBV7-2	TGTGCCAGCAGCTTAGTATTTATGGGACAGGGGGCAACAGATACGCAGTATTTT	CASSLVFMGQGATDTQYF
TRBJ1-1	-	few	TRBV6-5	TGTGCCAGCCTTCGGACCTATAACACTGAAGCTTTCTTT	CASLRTYNTEAFF
TRBJ2-1	TRBD2	many	TRBV11-2	TGTGCCAGCAGGAGACTAGCCCATGAGCAGTTCTTC	CASRRLAHEQFF
TRBJ2-7	-	-	TRBV10-3	TGTGCCATCAGTGACCGGGACGGCTACGAGCAGTACTTC	CAISDRDGYEQYF
TRBJ2-7	TRBD1	many	TRBV6-1	TGTGCCAGCAGTGTCACCGGACAGGGCTCCTACGAGCAGTACTTC	CASSVTGQGSYEQYF
TRBJ1-1	TRBD1	-	TRBV20-1	TGCAGTGCTGGGGACAGGGGGAACACTGAAGCTTTCTTT	CSAGDRGNTEAFF
TRBJ1-4	-	-	TRBV28	TGTGCCAGCAGTCCCGTTGGACGGGGGAGGGAAAAACTGTTTTTT	CASSPVGRGREKLFF
TRBJ2-1	TRBD2	-	TRBV7-9	TGTGCCAGCAGCTTAGGGGGGACTAGAGCGGACTACAATGAGCAGTTCTTC	CASSLGGTRADYNEQFF
TRBJ2-1	TRBD2	few	TRBV5-4	TGTGCCAGCAGCGGGAGCGGGCACGGGGGGGATGAGCAGTTCTTC	CASSGSGHGGDEQFF
TRBJ2-1	-	many	TRBV28	TGTGCCAGCAGCACCTTGCGGGACCATACTAACAATGAGCAGTTCTTC	CASSTLRDHTNNEQFF
TRBJ2-7	TRBD1	many	TRBV7-2	TGTGCCAGCAGCTTAGGGCAGGGGGTCCACGAGCAGTACTTC	CASSLGQGVHEQYF
TRBJ2-7	TRBD2	many	TRBV7-2	TGTGCCAGCAGTTATACCGGGACTAGCGGGTCTCGCGAGCAGTACTTC	CASSYTGTSGSREQYF
TRBJ1-5	-	few	TRBV11-2	TGTGCCAGCAGCCCCGGCGTTCATCAGCCCCAGCATTTT	CASSPGVHQPQHF
TRBJ1-2	TRBD1	-	TRBV5-1	TGCGCCAGCAGCACACGACAGGGTGGCTATGGCTACACCTTC	CASSTRQGGYGYTF
TRBJ1-1	-	many	TRBV7-9	TGTGCCAGCAGCTCAGCGGGACGGGGCGGCACTGAAGCTTTCTTT	CASSSAGRGGTEAFF
TRBJ1-4	-	-	TRBV18	TGTGCCAGCTCACCTGCCGGAGGCGGAGATGAAAAACTGTTTTTT	CASSPAGGGDEKLFF